The source of this T cell receptor (beta chain) is a study of blood T cell repertoires in COVID-19. Study as a whole: COVID-19 samples from acute and convalescent phases originated in the United States, Italy and Spain.

The CDR3 sequence is 15 residues long. Germline CDR1 SEHNR, CDR2 FQNEAQ (reference sequence). Trimming removed 1 base at V and 1 base at J, with 10 bases between. Data came from immunoSEQ multiplex PCR; TCRdb stores just in-frame clones and leaves some out. In the table there are hundreds of thousands of clones, 80% to 90% of which are singletons. This receptor was taken from a middle-aged man with acute or convalescent COVID-19. The chain couples TRBV7-9 to TRBJ1-1, with D hard to call. The sequenced sample consisted of peripheral blood. Here the CDR3 reads CASSLDLTANTEAFF. The CDR3 nucleotides read TGTGCCAGCAGCTTAGACCTCACAGCGAACACTGAAGCTTTCTTT.